This section outlines one T cell receptor beta chain sequence together with its context. The antigen is not known. Recent vaccinations or acute infections were absent in the healthy HIV-negative adult donors. This entry comes from a study of shared clonotypes between healthy human individuals. Study-level results: Clonotype sharing among donors, it was expected, would be affected by sequencing depth. Researchers sampled only blood; tissue repertoires likely differ.

The V end lost 2 bases, the J end lost 7 bases, and 6 bases lay between the germline ends. Germline V lookup: CDR1 MNHEY, CDR2 SMNVEV (reference sequence). The CDR3 consists of 12 residues. The table came from immunoSEQ multiplex PCR; TCRdb's copy has only in-frame clones and leaves some out. The sample shows about 450,000 clones, around 79% of them seen only once. This chain joins TRBV27 and TRBJ2-1; no clear D. Sample: PBMCs. The TCR sequence derives from a woman in her thirties or forties in good health. Some clones in this sample may be carry-over from other donors' samples. This chain's CDR3 is CASSLTGNEQFF. In nucleotides, the CDR3 is TGTGCCAGCAGTTTAACCGGTAATGAGCAGTTCTTC.